Below, one T cell receptor (beta chain) is given with its context. There are many counts of this clonotype. The target of this receptor is not known. Base qualities were left out, and no much larger clone turns up one base away. For repertoire sequencing, TCR beta CDR3 regions were amplified from RNA transcripts. The first round was an RT-PCR using HTBI primers with the Qiagen OneStep RT-PCR kit, and this first round was followed by a second-round multiplex PCR, then size selection and purification. The libraries underwent paired-end sequencing with 100 bp reads on an Illumina HiSeq2000. The study's processing was this. Reads were processed with SOAPnuke, discarding reads with adapters, uncalled bases, mean Phred below 15, or no exact constant-primer or identifier match. COPE v1.2.5 was used to merge the high-quality paired reads. Each unique nucleotide sequence was defined as a clonotype, and clonotypes were aligned to IMGT TRB V, D and J references with MiTCR v1.1. Only V-J combinations with frequency above 0.0001 were analysed, covering 99.2% of repertoires. For each V-J combination, a TCR clonal expansion and chaos score was defined as the ratio of F50 clonal expansion to chaos observed in the TCRdist matrix. Welch's t-statistics and random forest were used to reduce the features to about twelve V-J combinations, which were then used as input to a naive Bayes classifier. The Morisita-Horn index was used to measure how similar the thyroid and blood repertoires were. The public reads were run again by TCRdb, first through fastp at Q25 and then through MiXCR, and only productive beta chains were kept. A single entry per CDR3 protein holds the most common genes and DNA from its merged rows. V and J calls and clone size were set by TCRdb, not the authors. The sample records 350,000 to 450,000 distinct CDR3 sequences, roughly 18% of which are singletons. 1.6% of the sample goes to the ten largest clones.

The entry originates in a study of Graves' ophthalmopathy and Graves' hyperthyroidism (dated by TCRdb to 2016 to 2019). With regard to the full study: Peripheral blood was collected at initial diagnosis, before any treatment. TCR beta repertoire signatures were used to distinguish Graves' ophthalmopathy from Graves' hyperthyroidism and to predict progression to ophthalmopathy. In total, 135 blood samples were TCR-sequenced: approximately 40 ophthalmopathy, roughly 80 hyperthyroidism and about 17 hyperthyroidism-to-ophthalmopathy patients. To explore V-J signatures that distinguish ophthalmopathy from hyperthyroidism, a discovery set of roughly 98 patients was enrolled, made up of some 41 with ophthalmopathy and 57 with stable hyperthyroidism. An independent validation cohort was composed of roughly 19 hyperthyroidism patients and over 15 patients who later progressed from hyperthyroidism to ophthalmopathy. In more than five hyperthyroidism patients, the T-cell repertoires found in thyroid tissue were compared with those found in blood. Following sampling, methimazole starting at 30 mg daily was administered to hyperthyroidism patients, and high-dose intravenous methylprednisolone was administered to ophthalmopathy patients. The 80 to 100 discovery patients were randomly divided into training and test sets at a 7:3 ratio. The study at large found these results: In validation, the model predicted ophthalmopathy progression with about 70% sensitivity and approximately 72% specificity; more than ten predicted patients were CT-confirmed with GO in a median of about 6.1 months. Ophthalmopathy was separated from stable hyperthyroidism by the 13-signature model with just under 90% sensitivity and just under 84% specificity in cross-validation and with 80%/75% in the test set. Among expanded thyroid clonotypes with frequency above 0.001, most also showed up in blood, which suggests that blood repertoires may reflect the thyroid immune response. Sample size was not predetermined statistically, and investigators were not blinded to group allocation.

The ophthalmopathy patients had moderately to severely active disease, with a Clinical Activity Score of 3 or higher, a NOSPECS grade of 4 or higher, and a disease duration of less than 3 months. Patients with other autoimmune diseases, uncontrolled infections, pregnancy or lactation were excluded. Clinical symptoms, serum thyroxine, TRAb, thyroid ultrasound and orbital computed tomography formed the basis of the diagnosis. Using Ficoll-Paque density gradient centrifugation, PBMCs were isolated from 8.5 to 10 ml of fresh peripheral blood. Total RNA was extracted using Trizol reagent, and RNA quality was checked on an Agilent 2100 Bioanalyzer. The CDR3 sequence holds 15 residues, the cysteine and phenylalanine included. Only CDR3 DNA is held: 45 bases, read in frame from base 1. V drops 3 bases and J drops 1 base, leaving 12 bases in between. CDR1 and CDR2, per the germline V gene (reference sequence), are LGHDT and YNNKEL.

The chain is assembled from TRBV3-1 and TRBJ1-1; TRBD1 is perhaps the D gene, given 6 matching bases. The sequencing input was peripheral blood. The TCR comes from a young woman with Graves' ophthalmopathy. Donor details come from another sample of the same person, matched by shared clones. The nucleotides read TGTGCCAGCAGCCAGCAGGGGCTACCGAACACTGAAGCTTTCTTT. Translation gives CASSQQGLPNTEAFF.